This record covers a single TCR beta chain. This record belongs to a study of blood T cell repertoires in COVID-19. Study details: COVID-19 samples from acute and convalescent phases originated in the United States, Italy and Spain. Nucleic acid was either cDNA or gDNA, and it came from T cells, B-cell-depleted T cells, or PBMCs.

Trimming removed 4 bases at V and 8 bases at J, with 25 bases between. Germline V lookup: CDR1 SGHNT, CDR2 YYREEE (reference sequence). This CDR3 is 17 amino acids long. How the authors handled the data: How many nucleated cells were present was estimated from reference gene primer amplification. The protocol was immunoSEQ multiplex PCR, while the TCRdb copy is restricted to in-frame clones and leaves out a portion. Clone size and the V and J calls come from that table; the DNA yielded D and trimming. The data show approximately 69,000 clones, with roughly 80% seen just once and around a sixth held by the top ten.

The specimen was peripheral blood. This TCR came from a woman older than 75 with acute or convalescent COVID-19. The chain carries TRBV5-4 and TRBJ2-1; D is undetermined. The CDR3 here is CASSPGLGSHVVDEQFF. CDR3 sequence (DNA): TGTGCCAGCAGCCCTGGGCTCGGCTCCCATGTGGTCGATGAGCAGTTCTTC.